This TCR beta chain was documented in a study of T cells expressing NK-cell markers. Study results and caveats: Uncertainty persisted over the HCMV specificity of expanded NKG2C+ T cell clones.

TCRdb reprocessed the 5' RACE reads, with one entry per CDR3 protein and no DNA. There are 300,000 to 500,000 distinct CDR3 sequences in the sample, with roughly a tenth held by the top ten. With respect to this clonotype: Its antigen is unidentified.

Germline CDR1 and CDR2: LGHDT and YNNKEL (reference sequence). The CDR3 consists of 14 residues. The chain links TRBV3-1 to TRBJ1-2; TCRdb gives TRBD1 as the D gene, but with no DNA this cannot be confirmed. The sequenced sample was blood T cells: a sorted CD56 or NKG2C T cell subset, CD4+ or CD8+ T cells, or bulk PBMC T cells (not recorded which). The origin of this receptor is a woman between 50 and 59 years old in good health. CDR3 sequence: CASSQGGADYGYTF.